Below, one TCR beta chain is given with its context. Its antigen is unknown. Each patient's relapse followed autologous stem cell transplantation, and brentuximab vedotin exposure varied. Patients showed best responses of complete response, partial response or progressive disease. The record originates from a study of PD-1 blockade in classical Hodgkin lymphoma. Study conclusions and caveats: Diminished baseline TCR diversity has been reported in newly diagnosed patients relative to healthy donors. CD4+ but not CD8+ TCR diversity rose significantly by C4D1. Newly diagnosed patients and complete responders had comparable diversity at baseline.

The CDR3 totals 14 residues. The junction had 5 bases not matched to a gene; V was cut back by 2 bases and J by 4 bases. The germline CDR1 and CDR2 sequences are SGHRS and YFSETQ. Clones were sequenced by immunoSEQ multiplex PCR, and TCRdb holds only the in-frame ones, with some missing. The data show 25,000 to 30,000 clones, under 90% seen once. This sample comprised peripheral blood mononuclear cells (PBMCs), obtained at baseline. This receptor was identified in a human donor with classical Hodgkin lymphoma. The V gene is TRBV5-1, the J gene TRBJ1-2; TRBD1 agrees at 7 bases. As DNA, the CDR3 is TGCGCCAGCAGCTTAGAGACAGGGACCTATGGCTACACCTTC. Translated: CASSLETGTYGYTF. Drawing the rest from reference TRBV5-1 and TRBJ1-2, the complete variable domain is KAGVTQTPRYLIKTRGQQVTLSCSPISGHRSVSWYQQTPGQGLQFLFEYFSETQRNKGNFPGRFSGRQFSNSRSEMNVSTLELGDSALYLCASSLETGTYGYTFGSGTRLTVV.